Listed here are 8 T cell receptor beta chains from one sample, sequenced in a study of blood T cell repertoires in COVID-19 (dated by TCRdb to 2018 to 2020). Library construction relied on the immunoSEQ multiplex PCR assay. TCRdb carries this immuneACCESS record with in-frame sequences only. Its versions omit some clonotypes, under half of them owing to an unresolved V gene in the studies checked, with the rest unexplained. Within this sample are roughly 150,000 clones, with more than 65% of them counted one time only. Of the sample, 4.2% is held by the ten largest clones. The sequencing input was peripheral blood. The source is a man between 60 and 75 years old with acute or convalescent COVID-19.

On this clone: The junction does not match germline at one end; this may be a read error. V usage is TRBV7-9 and J usage is TRBJ1-6; D remains unclear. Germline values: CDR1 SEHNR, CDR2 FQNEAQ (reference sequence). The CDR3 sequence is 13 residues long. CDR3 region: CASSLDQDSPLHF. Here the CDR3 DNA reads TGTGCCAGCAGCTTAGATCAGGATTCGCCCCTCCACTTT.

The rearrangement uses TRBV29-1 and TRBJ1-2; D not certain. Germline values: CDR1 SQVTM, CDR2 ANQGSEA. The V and J ends lost 7 bases and 0 bases respectively, with 15 bases between them. CDR3 length: 14 amino acids. The CDR3 region is CSARTVLPNYGYTF. The CDR3 bases are TGCAGCGCCCGCACGGTCTTACCTAACTATGGCTACACCTTC.

The chain links TRBV29-1 to TRBJ2-7; D possibly corresponds to TRBD1 (6 bases). Trimming removed 7 bases from V and 1 base from J, with 14 bases in between. There are 13 residues in the CDR3. Germline CDR1 is SQVTM and CDR2 is ANQGSEA. CDR3 sequence: CSGSRGQSYEQYF. The CDR3 region has the DNA TGCAGCGGTTCCCGGGGACAATCCTACGAGCAGTACTTC.

This clone was seen just once. This sequence joins TRBV19 and TRBJ2-3; 16 bases map to TRBD2. The length of the CDR3 is 18 residues. CDR1 and CDR2 from the germline V gene are LNHDA and SQIVND (reference sequence). Germline trimming cut 3 bases from V and 4 bases from J; bases unmatched to any gene: 7. The CDR3 here is CASSMGLAGGPRADTQYF. The CDR3 region has the DNA TGTGCCAGTAGTATGGGACTAGCGGGAGGGCCAAGAGCAGATACGCAGTATTTT.

This chain links TRBV18 with TRBJ2-7; possible D gene TRBD2, 5 bases. Per the germline V gene, CDR1 is KGHSH and CDR2 is LQKENI. This CDR3 comprises 14 residues. Trimming took off 3 bases at V and 6 bases at J, with 15 bases between the two ends. The CDR3 region is CASSPQESAGEQYF. DNA of the CDR3: TGTGCCAGCTCACCTCAGGAATCGGCGGGCGAGCAGTACTTC. Using reference TRBV18 and TRBJ2-7 for the parts outside the CDR3, the full variable domain is NAGVMQNPRHLVRRRGQEARLRCSPMKGHSHVYWYRQLPEEGLKFMVYLQKENIIDESGMPKERFSAEFPKEGPSILRIQQVVRGDSAAYFCASSPQESAGEQYFGPGTRLTVT.

V gene TRBV3-1 (or the pseudogene TRBV3-2) combines with J gene TRBJ2-5, with 9 bases identical to TRBD2. The CDR3 totals 14 residues. With V trimmed by 2 bases and J by 4 bases, 2 bases remained unmatched. The germline gives CDR1 LGHDT, CDR2 YNNKEL (reference sequence). The chain's CDR3 is CASSQLAGRETQYF. CDR3 sequence (DNA): TGTGCCAGCAGCCAACTAGCGGGAAGAGAGACCCAGTACTTC.

V gene TRBV19 combines with J gene TRBJ2-4; possible D gene TRBD1, 5 bases. The CDR3 spans 14 residues. Germline CDR1 and CDR2: LNHDA and SQIVND (reference sequence). The V and J ends lost 7 bases and 2 bases respectively, with 12 bases between them. CDR3 sequence reads: CASTELGPKNIQYF. The CDR3 DNA reads TGTGCCAGTACCGAGCTGGGGCCCAAAAACATTCAGTACTTC.

The table lists this clone with a few counts. The rearrangement joins TRBV18 to TRBJ1-5; tentative D call: TRBD1 (6 bases). Per germline, CDR1 KGHSH and CDR2 LQKENI. Trimming took 5 bases from V and 5 from J, leaving 13 bases between them. The CDR3 has 14 residues. The CDR3 loop reads CASSYRDTYQPQHF. In DNA form, the CDR3 reads TGTGCCAGCTCATACCGGGACACCTATCAGCCCCAGCATTTT.